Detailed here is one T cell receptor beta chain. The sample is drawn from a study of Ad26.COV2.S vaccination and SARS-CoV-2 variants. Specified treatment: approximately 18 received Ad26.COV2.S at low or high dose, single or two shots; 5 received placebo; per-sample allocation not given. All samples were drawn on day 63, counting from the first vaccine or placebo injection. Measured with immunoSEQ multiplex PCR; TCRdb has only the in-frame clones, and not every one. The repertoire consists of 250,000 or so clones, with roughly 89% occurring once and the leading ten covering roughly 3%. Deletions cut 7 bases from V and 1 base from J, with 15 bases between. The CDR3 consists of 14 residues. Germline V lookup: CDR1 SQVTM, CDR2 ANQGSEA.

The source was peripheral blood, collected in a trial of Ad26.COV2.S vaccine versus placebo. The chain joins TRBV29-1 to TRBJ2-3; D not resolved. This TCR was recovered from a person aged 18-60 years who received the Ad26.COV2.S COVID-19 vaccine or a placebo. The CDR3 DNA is TGCAGCGCCCCCCTGGGTCCCCGCACAGATACGCAGTATTTT. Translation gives CSAPLGPRTDTQYF.